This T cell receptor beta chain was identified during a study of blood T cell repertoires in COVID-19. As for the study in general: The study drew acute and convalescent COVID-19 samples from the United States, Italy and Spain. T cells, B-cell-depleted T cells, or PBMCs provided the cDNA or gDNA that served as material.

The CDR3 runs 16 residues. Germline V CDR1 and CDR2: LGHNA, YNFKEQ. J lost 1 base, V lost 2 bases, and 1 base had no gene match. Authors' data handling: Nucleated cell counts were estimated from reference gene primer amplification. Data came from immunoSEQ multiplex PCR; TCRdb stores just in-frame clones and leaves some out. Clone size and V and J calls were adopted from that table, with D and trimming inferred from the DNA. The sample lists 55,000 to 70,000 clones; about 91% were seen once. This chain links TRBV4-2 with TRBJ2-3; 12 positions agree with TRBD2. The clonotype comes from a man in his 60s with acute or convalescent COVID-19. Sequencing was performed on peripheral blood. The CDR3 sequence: CASSQRLAGGTDTQYF. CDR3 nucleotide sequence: TGTGCCAGCAGCCAAAGACTAGCGGGGGGCACAGATACGCAGTATTTT.